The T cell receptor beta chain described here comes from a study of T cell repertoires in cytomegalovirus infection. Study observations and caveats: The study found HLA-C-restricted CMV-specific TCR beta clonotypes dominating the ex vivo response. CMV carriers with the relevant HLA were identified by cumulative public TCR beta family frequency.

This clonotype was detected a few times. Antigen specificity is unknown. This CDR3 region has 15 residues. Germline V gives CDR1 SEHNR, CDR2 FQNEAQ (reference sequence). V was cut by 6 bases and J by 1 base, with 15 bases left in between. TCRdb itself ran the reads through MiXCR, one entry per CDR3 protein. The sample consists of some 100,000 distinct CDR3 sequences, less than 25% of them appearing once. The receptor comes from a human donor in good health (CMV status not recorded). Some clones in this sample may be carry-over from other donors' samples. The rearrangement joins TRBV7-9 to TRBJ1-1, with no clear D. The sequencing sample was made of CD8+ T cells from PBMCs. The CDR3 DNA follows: TGTGCCAGCAGACCCGAACGGGTCAGGAACACTGAAGCTTTCTTT. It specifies CASRPERVRNTEAFF.